These T cell receptor beta chains were read from a single sample in a study of radiotherapy plus CTLA-4 blockade in lung cancer. The table came from immunoSEQ multiplex PCR; TCRdb's copy has only in-frame clones and leaves some out. The sample gives about 66,000 clones, under 85% of which show up once; roughly 4% is in the top ten. Sequenced here: peripheral blood, sampled from a patient treated with radiotherapy plus ipilimumab. Receptor source: a human donor with non-small cell lung cancer who had a partial response to radiotherapy plus ipilimumab. Both conserved end residues are part of each CDR3. Fields, in order: V gene, clone size, D gene, J gene, CDR3 protein, CDR3 DNA. The D gene is left open where the match is weak. Rows give clone size only sometimes, using once, few, many, or a class for an expanded clone.

TRBV5-6	NA	NA	TRBJ2-5	CASSLGATGRETQYF	TGTGCCAGCAGCTTGGGGGCCACAGGACGAGAGACCCAGTACTTC
TRBV28	few	TRBD2	TRBJ2-3	CASSTGLVGYF	TGTGCCAGCAGTACCGGACTAGTTGGGTATTTT
TRBV5-1	few	TRBD1	TRBJ2-5	CASSSGTGGYQETQYF	TGCGCCAGCAGCTCCGGGACAGGGGGCTACCAAGAGACCCAGTACTTC
TRBV30	NA	TRBD2	TRBJ2-1	CAWSVLAGYSYNEQFF	TGTGCCTGGAGTGTACTAGCGGGATACTCCTACAATGAGCAGTTCTTC
TRBV11-2	NA	NA	TRBJ1-6	CASSLEGYNSPLHF	TGTGCCAGCAGCTTGGAGGGTTATAATTCACCCCTCCACTTT
TRBV7-6	NA	NA	TRBJ2-6	CASSLTQVSPSNVLTF	TGTGCCAGCAGCTTAACACAGGTCAGCCCATCCAACGTCCTGACTTTC
TRBV29-1	NA	NA	TRBJ2-2	CSVAGITGELFF	TGCAGCGTTGCAGGGATCACCGGGGAGCTGTTTTTT
TRBV11-2	once	NA	TRBJ2-4	CASRGTRGAKNIQYF	TGTGCCAGCAGGGGTACGAGGGGGGCCAAAAACATTCAGTACTTC
TRBV18	NA	TRBD1	TRBJ1-2	CASSSIQGAPNYGYTF	TGTGCCAGCTCATCAATACAGGGGGCACCTAACTATGGCTACACCTTC
TRBV11-2	NA	TRBD2	TRBJ2-7	CASSLNLAGEQYF	TGTGCCAGCAGCTTAAATTTAGCGGGGGAGCAGTACTTC
TRBV7-2	NA	NA	TRBJ1-1	CASSSSGTNTEAFF	TGTGCCAGCAGCTCCTCCGGGACTAACACTGAAGCTTTCTTT
TRBV30	NA	NA	TRBJ2-3	CAWSVAGRGTDTQYF	TGTGCCTGGAGTGTCGCGGGGCGAGGCACAGATACGCAGTATTTT
TRBV7-2	NA	TRBD2	TRBJ2-1	CASTNLAGAYYNEQFF	TGTGCCAGCACCAATCTAGCGGGGGCCTACTACAATGAGCAGTTCTTC
TRBV7-9	NA	NA	TRBJ1-1	CASSLTAGDTEAFF	TGTGCCAGCAGCCTTACTGCGGGGGACACTGAAGCTTTCTTT
TRBV15	NA	NA	TRBJ1-1	CATSRDRGSLNTEAFF	TGTGCCACCAGCAGAGACAGGGGCAGCCTGAACACTGAAGCTTTCTTT
TRBV19	NA	TRBD1	TRBJ2-6	CASSAGTGAGANVLTF	TGTGCCAGCTCAGCCGGGACAGGGGCTGGGGCCAACGTCCTGACTTTC
TRBV7-2	NA	TRBD2	TRBJ2-3	CASSTPSGTSGRVEDF	TGTGCCAGCAGCACCCCGTCCGGGACTAGCGGGAGGGTGGAGGATTTT
TRBV7-8	once	TRBD1	TRBJ2-7	CASSRQGPYEQYF	TGTGCCAGCAGCCGACAGGGTCCCTACGAGCAGTACTTC
TRBV13	NA	NA	TRBJ1-3	CASSLGGAGNTIYF	TGTGCCAGCAGCTTAGGAGGGGCTGGAAACACCATATATTTT
TRBV6-5	NA	NA	TRBJ2-5	CASSYSSRETQYF	TGTGCCAGCAGTTACTCGAGCCGTGAGACCCAGTACTTC
TRBV19	NA	TRBD2	TRBJ2-1	CASSMWLAGVWEQFF	TGTGCCAGTAGTATGTGGCTAGCGGGAGTCTGGGAGCAGTTCTTC
TRBV4-2	NA	TRBD1	TRBJ1-2	CASSRGQDSYGYTF	TGTGCCAGCAGCCGTGGACAGGATAGCTATGGCTACACCTTC
TRBV21-1	NA	NA	TRBJ2-2	CASSALRAKRDTGELFF	TGTGCCAGCAGCGCCCTACGAGCGAAACGGGACACCGGGGAGCTGTTTTTT
TRBV2	NA	TRBD1	TRBJ2-3	CASSRQGGTDTQYF	TGTGCCAGCAGTAGACAGGGGGGCACAGATACGCAGTATTTT
TRBV6-1	NA	NA	TRBJ2-5	CASSESMEGRLGETQYF	TGTGCCAGCAGTGAATCAATGGAGGGCAGGCTTGGGGAGACCCAGTACTTC
TRBV7-9	NA	TRBD2	TRBJ2-1	CASSPRTSGPRNEQFF	TGTGCCAGCAGCCCCCGGACTAGCGGTCCACGCAATGAGCAGTTCTTC
TRBV4-2	NA	NA	TRBJ2-4	CASSSRLGGAKNIQYF	TGTGCCAGCAGCTCCCGACTGGGGGGAGCCAAAAACATTCAGTACTTC
TRBV29-1	NA	TRBD1	TRBJ2-7	CSVRVRGYEQYF	TGCAGCGTTCGGGTCAGGGGGTACGAGCAGTACTTC
TRBV6-5	NA	NA	TRBJ2-2	CASSGRVVGELFF	TGTGCCAGCAGTGGCAGGGTAGTCGGGGAGCTGTTTTTT
TRBV5-1	NA	NA	TRBJ2-3	CASSLTTSTDTQYF	TGCGCCAGCAGCTTGACTACTAGCACAGATACGCAGTATTTT
TRBV4-2	few	TRBD1	TRBJ1-4	CASSPKTSGQSTTNEKLFF	TGTGCCAGCAGCCCAAAGACGTCGGGACAGTCTACAACTAATGAAAAACTGTTTTTT